This entry features one TCR beta chain sequence. Its specificity is unknown. This specimen belongs to a study of regulatory T cells in long-lasting Graves disease. Regarding time point: newly diagnosed GD, antithyroid drugs for less than 3 months. Following extraction of RNA from PBMCs, that RNA was used to make the TCR library. Patients were enrolled at an endocrinology department in Xi'an, China. For TCR beta, libraries came from iRepertoire HTBI primers and Arm-PCR of CDR3 regions. TCRdb fed the multiplex PCR reads into MiXCR, producing one record per CDR3 protein. The data show over 500,000 distinct CDR3 sequences, approximately 15% seen once. Overall study findings and caveats: Newly diagnosed Graves' patients had higher TCR diversity than persistent ones.

These data were also reused for a study on T cells in Graves' hyperthyroidism and ophthalmopathy. From that report: Patients counted as stable if ophthalmopathy did not develop within 18 months. Clonotypes that were expanded in thyroid above 0.001 mostly appeared in blood too.

This specimen was peripheral blood mononuclear cells (PBMCs), taken at new diagnosis, from a patient treated with antithyroid drugs. This receptor was identified in a woman in her 30s with Graves disease.

For the CDR3, the DNA is TGTGCCAGCAGCTTGGACAGGGCATATGGCTACACCTTC. This codes for CASSLDRAYGYTF. This sequence joins TRBV5-6 and TRBJ1-2; weak D call: TRBD1 (6 bases). The CDR3 is 13 amino acids. Trimming stripped 0 bases from V and 5 bases from J, with 8 bases between. Germline lookup yields CDR1 SGHDT and CDR2 YYEEEE.